This T cell receptor beta chain is from a study of cytomegalovirus exposure and HLA in healthy donors. Findings of the study overall: In a later analysis, a missense DCLRE1C variant was linked to TCR beta V- and J-gene trimming.

V was clipped by 6 bases and J by 4 bases, with 14 bases between them. In germline, CDR1 is MNHEY, CDR2 SVGAGI. This CDR3 is 14 amino acids long. A remark on this clone: The antigen is unknown.

Amplification used 60 Vbeta primers and 13 Jbeta primers. Clones were read by immunoSEQ multiplex PCR, and TCRdb kept only the in-frame ones, dropping some. This table has some 150,000 clones, about 75% appearing once. The sequencing sample was made of PBMCs. The receptor was isolated from a woman under 40 in good health and CMV-seronegative. The J gene is TRBJ2-3, the V gene TRBV6-5, with a possible D match to TRBD1 (6 bases). The CDR3 DNA follows: TGTGCCAGCAGCCTCGGACAGCGATCAGATACGCAGTATTTT. Its protein product is CASSLGQRSDTQYF.